Each of the 18 T cell receptor beta chains below was sequenced from the same sample in a study of blood T cell repertoires in COVID-19. The repertoire was sequenced with immunoSEQ multiplex PCR; TCRdb's copy has only in-frame clones and lacks some. Here the sample spans about 330,000 clones, around 87% being singletons. Sequencing was carried out using PBMCs or T cells enriched from blood (not recorded which). The receptors stem from a woman aged 25 to 39 who had recovered from COVID-19.

The chain uses TRBV12-5 and TRBJ1-5, with D possibly TRBD1 on 6 matching bases. CDR1 is LGHNT, CDR2 FRNRAP, per germline. Deletions cut 1 base from V and 1 base from J, with 11 bases between. This CDR3 is 16 amino acids long. The CDR3, as DNA: TGTGCTAGTGGTTTGGGTGGGGGCGGCAGCAATCAGCCCCAGCATTTT. Protein sequence: CASGLGGGGSNQPQHF.

The sample holds many counts of this clone. V gene TRBV5-6 combines with J gene TRBJ2-7; TRBD1 aligns across 7 bases. This CDR3 is built from 14 residues. J gave up 3 bases and V 0 bases, and 3 bases lay outside the gene matches. CDR1 SGHDT and CDR2 YYEEEE come from the germline V gene. CDR3 region: CASSLAGGYYEQYF. Here the CDR3 DNA reads TGTGCCAGCAGCTTGGCAGGGGGATACTACGAGCAGTACTTC.

CDR3 DNA: TGTGCCAGCAGCTTATTATCAGGGGTGGCTGAAAAACTGTTTTTT. It codes for CASSLLSGVAEKLFF. This rearrangement joins TRBV7-9 to TRBJ1-4; the D gene is possibly TRBD1 (6 bases). V lost 2 bases and J lost 7, with 14 bases in between. The CDR3 extends over 15 amino acids. Per germline, CDR1 SEHNR and CDR2 FQNEAQ (reference sequence).

The V call is TRBV5-6, the J call TRBJ2-7; D may be TRBD2 (5 bases). The germline gives CDR1 SGHDT, CDR2 YYEEEE. This CDR3 has 13 residues. Trimming took off 1 base at V and 6 bases at J, with 11 bases between the two ends. The CDR3 sequence: CASSLYSGVEQYF. The CDR3 bases are TGTGCCAGCAGCTTGTATTCCGGGGTCGAGCAGTACTTC.

V is TRBV5-1 and J is TRBJ1-3; the D gene is possibly TRBD1 (6 bases). Germline loops: CDR1 SGHRS, CDR2 YFSETQ. V gave up 4 bases and J gave up 2 bases, with 13 bases separating them. This CDR3 contains 15 residues. The CDR3 nucleotides are TGCGCCAGCAGCCTAGAACAGGGTCCTGGAAACACCATATATTTT. Translation gives CASSLEQGPGNTIYF.

V usage is TRBV2 and J usage is TRBJ1-2, with 9 bases aligning to TRBD1. The ends lost 5 bases at V and 5 bases at J; junction bases unmatched: 21. This CDR3 is built from 19 residues. Germline V CDR1 and CDR2: SNHLY, FYNNEI. CDR3 region: CASSPLGAGQGAKRYGYTF. The DNA for the CDR3 is TGTGCCAGCAGTCCACTCGGCGCGGGACAGGGCGCTAAACGGTATGGCTACACCTTC. Together with reference TRBV2 and TRBJ1-2, the CDR3 gives the full variable domain: EPEVTQTPSHQVTQMGQEVILRCVPISNHLYFYWYRQILGQKVEFLVSFYNNEISEKSEIFDDQFSVERPDGSNFTLKIRSTKLEDSAMYFCASSPLGAGQGAKRYGYTFGSGTRLTVV.

The V call is TRBV7-2, the J call TRBJ1-6; D perhaps matches TRBD1 (6 bases). The CDR3 extends over 15 amino acids. Trimming shortened V by 4 bases and J by 7 bases, and 14 bases separated the two germline ends. Germline V CDR1 and CDR2: SGHTA, FQGNSA. DNA of the CDR3: TGTGCCAGCAGCTCGGACAGCCAGCTGAATTCACCCCTCCACTTT. It translates to CASSSDSQLNSPLHF.

CDR3 nucleotides: TGTGCTAGTGGTTTGGGGACAGGGGGCTATGGTGGAAACACCATATATTTT. As protein: CASGLGTGGYGGNTIYF. The gene calls are TRBV12-5 and TRBJ1-3, with 11 bases lining up with TRBD1. The CDR3 totals 17 residues. CDR1 and CDR2 from the germline V gene are LGHNT and FRNRAP. Trimming at V came to 1 base and at J to 3 bases, leaving 5 bases not matched to a gene.

The chain combines TRBV5-1 with TRBJ2-7, with 11 nucleotides matching TRBD2. J gave up 1 base and V 0 bases, and 3 bases lay outside the gene matches. Germline CDR1 and CDR2: SGHRS and YFSETQ. The CDR3 consists of 16 residues. The CDR3 nucleotides are TGCGCCAGCAGCTTGGGCCTAGCGGGGGGTTCCTACGAGCAGTACTTC. Its protein is CASSLGLAGGSYEQYF. Drawing the rest from reference TRBV5-1 and TRBJ2-7, the complete variable domain is KAGVTQTPRYLIKTRGQQVTLSCSPISGHRSVSWYQQTPGQGLQFLFEYFSETQRNKGNFPGRFSGRQFSNSRSEMNVSTLELGDSALYLCASSLGLAGGSYEQYFGPGTRLTVT.

The genes are TRBV18 and TRBJ1-5, with no clear D. V dropped 5 bases and J dropped 1 base, with 6 bases sitting between them. CDR1 and CDR2 (germline): KGHSH, LQKENI. The CDR3 runs 13 residues. The CDR3 nucleotides are TGTGCCAGCTCATGGGAGAGCAATCAGCCCCAGCATTTT. As protein: CASSWESNQPQHF.

This chain uses TRBV2 with TRBJ1-1; D gene ambiguous. V was cut by 6 bases and J by 0 bases, with 8 bases left in between. The CDR3 length is 13 residues. CDR1 and CDR2 from the germline V gene are SNHLY and FYNNEI. The CDR3 loop reads CASRPELNTEAFF. The CDR3 nucleotides are TGTGCCAGCAGGCCCGAGCTGAACACTGAAGCTTTCTTT.

Here the CDR3 DNA reads TGCGCCAGCAGCGGCAGACAGGGTTCCACCGGGGAGCTGTTTTTT. Its protein product is CASSGRQGSTGELFF. The chain employs TRBV5-1 and TRBJ2-2, with TRBD1 matching 7 bases. CDR3 length: 15 amino acids. V shed 4 bases, J shed 4 bases, and the junction held 7 bases outside the gene matches. Germline values: CDR1 SGHRS, CDR2 YFSETQ.

The count of this clone is one. This chain connects TRBV3-1 (or the pseudogene TRBV3-2) to TRBJ2-7; D remains ambiguous. CDR3 length: 14 residues. Trimming shortened V by 0 bases and J by 3 bases, and 9 bases separated the two germline ends. CDR1 and CDR2 (germline): LGHDT, YNNKEL (reference sequence). The CDR3 coding sequence is TGTGCCAGCAGCCAAGACCGGGTCCACTACGAGCAGTACTTC. It translates to CASSQDRVHYEQYF.

The chain links TRBV5-1 to TRBJ1-3; the match to TRBD1 covers 9 bases. The CDR3 extends over 17 amino acids. CDR1 and CDR2 (germline): SGHRS, YFSETQ. Unmatched junction bases numbered 7, after V lost 3 bases and J lost 0 bases. The CDR3 sequence: CASSYWDRASSGNTIYF. DNA for the CDR3: TGCGCCAGCAGCTATTGGGACAGGGCGAGCTCTGGAAACACCATATATTTT. Complete variable domain (other parts from reference TRBV5-1 and TRBJ1-3): KAGVTQTPRYLIKTRGQQVTLSCSPISGHRSVSWYQQTPGQGLQFLFEYFSETQRNKGNFPGRFSGRQFSNSRSEMNVSTLELGDSALYLCASSYWDRASSGNTIYFGEGSWLTVV.

This chain connects TRBV11-2 to TRBJ2-1, with 7 bases that match TRBD1. The ends lost 3 bases at V and 4 bases at J; junction bases unmatched: 3. This CDR3 has 14 amino acids. The germline V gene has CDR1 SGHAT and CDR2 FQNNGV. The CDR3, as DNA: TGTGCCAGCAGCTTCGGGACAGCTTACAATGAGCAGTTCTTC. This codes for CASSFGTAYNEQFF.

V usage is TRBV11-2 and J usage is TRBJ2-5; 8 nucleotides line up with TRBD2. After removal of 1 base from V and 5 bases from J, the junction contained 3 bases not matched to a gene. Germline V gene sequence: CDR1 SGHAT, CDR2 FQNNGV. This CDR3 is 14 amino acids long. This chain's CDR3 is CASSLGGGLETQYF. The CDR3 DNA is TGTGCCAGCAGCTTAGGCGGGGGGCTCGAGACCCAGTACTTC.

The chain uses TRBV11-2 and TRBJ2-3; unclear D gene. CDR1 and CDR2 (germline): SGHAT, FQNNGV. The V and J ends lost 5 bases and 10 bases respectively, with 7 bases between them. CDR3 length: 10 amino acids. This CDR3 is CASSLEAQYF. The CDR3 region has the DNA TGTGCCAGCAGCCTCGAGGCGCAGTATTTT.

The chain carries TRBV19 and TRBJ1-2; TRBD1 agrees at 7 bases. CDR1 and CDR2 (germline): LNHDA, SQIVND (reference sequence). There are 14 residues in the CDR3. V was clipped by 2 bases and J by 2 bases; unmatched bases: 2. The DNA for the CDR3 is TGTGCCAGTAGTATAAACAGGGGAAACTATGGCTACACCTTC. Residues: CASSINRGNYGYTF.